One sample yielded the 14 T cell receptor beta chains listed below, sequenced in a study of neurological immune-mediated disorders. TCRdb used MiXCR to reprocess the 5' RACE reads, holding one entry per CDR3 protein. The sample lists approximately 48,000 distinct CDR3 sequences; approximately 10% were seen once. Sequencing was performed on PBMCs. These receptor sequences come from a man between 65 and 85 years old with HTLV-1-associated myelopathy (HAM/TSP).

This clonotype has ten or more counts. V is TRBV6-2 or TRBV6-3 and J is TRBJ2-1; unclear D gene. V lost 4 bases, J lost 7 bases, and 5 bases lay in between. The germline gives CDR1 MNHEY, CDR2 SVGEGT. The CDR3 contains 11 residues. CDR3 amino acids: CASSLLNEQFF. CDR3 nucleotide sequence: TGTGCCAGCAGTTTACTTAATGAGCAGTTCTTC.

Comments on this clonotype: This sequence may be a read error, since a much larger clone differs from it by one base. This chain joins TRBV28 and TRBJ2-5, with 10 bases lining up with TRBD1. The V and J ends lost 5 bases and 6 bases, in that order; junction bases with no gene match: 6. The CDR3 loop spans 14 amino acids. In germline, CDR1 is MDHEN, CDR2 SYDVKM. The CDR3 loop is CASSDRGQGQTQYF. The CDR3 bases are TGTGCCAGCAGTGACAGGGGGCAGGGGCAGACCCAGTACTTC.

This clonotype was found many times. J is TRBJ2-2 and V is TRBV5-1; 7 nucleotides agree with TRBD1. V dropped 2 bases and J dropped 2; count of bases not matched to a gene: 3. The CDR3 sequence is 15 residues long. CDR1 and CDR2 from the germline V gene are SGHRS and YFSETQ. The CDR3 DNA is TGCGCCAGCAGCTTCGGGACAGTAAACACCGGGGAGCTGTTTTTT. Protein product: CASSFGTVNTGELFF.

This clonotype was observed at least ten times. The gene calls are TRBV6-5 and TRBJ2-6, with TRBD1 matching 9 bases. Germline trimming cut 5 bases from V and 0 bases from J; bases unmatched to any gene: 2. The CDR3 covers 16 residues. Germline CDR1 is MNHEY and CDR2 is SVGAGI. The CDR3: CASSRTGASGANVLTF. The DNA for the CDR3 is TGTGCCAGCAGTCGGACAGGGGCCTCTGGGGCCAACGTCCTGACTTTC.

At least ten counts were recorded for this clonotype. The chain links TRBV5-1 to TRBJ2-4; tentative D call: TRBD1 (5 bases). The length of the CDR3 is 16 residues. From germline, CDR1 is SGHRS and CDR2 YFSETQ. Trimming cost V 5 bases and J 1 base, with 16 bases left between them. The CDR3 DNA sequence: TGCGCCAGCAGTCGACTTACTCAGGGCGCCAAAAACATTCAGTACTTC. Translated, it gives CASSRLTQGAKNIQYF.

This clonotype has a count of ten or more. This chain uses TRBV27 with TRBJ2-7; possibly TRBD1 or TRBD2 for D (5 bases each). V lost 0 bases, J lost 4 bases, and 10 bases lay in between. Germline assignment: CDR1 MNHEY and CDR2 SMNVEV (reference sequence). The CDR3 covers 14 residues. CDR3 nucleotide sequence: TGTGCCAGCAGTTTATCGTCGAGGGGTTACGAGCAGTACTTC. It encodes CASSLSSRGYEQYF.

This clonotype was counted at least ten times. V gene TRBV5-1 combines with J gene TRBJ2-4; the D gene is possibly TRBD2 (5 bases). This CDR3 has 15 amino acids. CDR1 and CDR2 from the germline V gene are SGHRS and YFSETQ. V was pared by 2 bases and J by 5 bases, with 14 bases between. As DNA, the CDR3 is TGCGCCAGCAGCTTCCGCCCGGGGAGAGAAAACATTCAGTACTTC. Protein sequence: CASSFRPGRENIQYF.

This clonotype was picked up many times. The chain employs TRBV12-3 or TRBV12-4 and TRBJ1-5, with a possible D match to TRBD1 (6 bases). This CDR3 contains 15 residues. Trimming removed 6 bases from V and 5 bases from J, with 17 bases in between. The CDR3 coding sequence is TGTGCCAGCAGACGAACAGGGTTCGGGGATCAGCCCCAGCATTTT. This encodes CASRRTGFGDQPQHF.

The chain employs TRBV29-1 and TRBJ2-5; tentatively, D is TRBD2 (6 bases). The CDR3 is 13 residues long. CDR1 and CDR2 (germline): SQVTM, ANQGSEA. Trimming pared 8 bases from V and 2 bases from J, leaving 15 bases between. This CDR3 reads CSWSGLRQETQYF. Written as DNA, the CDR3 is TGCAGCTGGTCAGGACTAAGACAAGAGACCCAGTACTTC.

This clonotype has ten or more counts. The chain combines TRBV7-2 with TRBJ2-3, with no clear D. The CDR3 covers 13 residues. The V gene lost 3 bases and the J gene lost 4 bases, with 8 bases spanning the gap. The germline V gene has CDR1 SGHTA and CDR2 FQGNSA. CDR3 region: CASSFGYSDTQYF. The CDR3 DNA sequence: TGTGCCAGCAGCTTCGGATACTCAGATACGCAGTATTTT. Full variable domain (outside the CDR3, taken from reference TRBV7-2 and TRBJ2-3): GAGVSQSPSNKVTEKGKDVELRCDPISGHTALYWYRQSLGQGLEFLIYFQGNSAPDKSGLPSDRFSAERTGGSVSTLTIQRTQQEDSAVYLCASSFGYSDTQYFGPGTRLTVL.

The sample holds many counts of this clonotype. The chain combines TRBV27 with TRBJ2-7; 10 bases match TRBD2. This CDR3 is 13 amino acids long. Germline V CDR1 and CDR2: MNHEY, SMNVEV (reference sequence). The ends lost 5 bases at V and 4 bases at J; junction bases unmatched: 2. This chain's CDR3 is CASSSGRVYEQYF. CDR3 nucleotides: TGTGCCAGCAGTAGCGGGAGGGTTTACGAGCAGTACTTC.

In this sample, this clonotype turned up many times. This sequence joins TRBV4-3 and TRBJ2-4; 8 bases fit TRBD2. Germline CDR1 and CDR2: LGHNA and YSLEER. Unmatched junction bases numbered 5, after V lost 0 bases and J lost 4 bases. This CDR3 has 16 amino acids. The DNA of the CDR3 is TGCGCCAGCAGCCAAGAGGTGGCGGGAGGAAAAAACATTCAGTACTTC. Its translation is CASSQEVAGGKNIQYF.

This clonotype was picked up many times. The rearrangement uses TRBV5-1 and TRBJ1-2; no clear D gene. The CDR3 consists of 14 residues. Trimming shortened V by 3 bases and J by 7 bases, and 16 bases separated the two germline ends. CDR1 and CDR2 from the germline V gene are SGHRS and YFSETQ. Written as DNA, the CDR3 is TGCGCCAGCAGCTGGTCCTCACCCGAAGGTGGCTACACCTTC. Translating it yields CASSWSSPEGGYTF.

This clonotype was seen repeatedly, ten times or more. The chain links TRBV20-1 to TRBJ2-7, with 7 nucleotides matching TRBD1. The V gene end was trimmed by 5 bases and the J gene end by 9 bases; junction bases not matched to a gene: 19. CDR1 is DFQATT, CDR2 SNEGSKA, per germline (reference sequence). The CDR3 contains 15 residues. The CDR3 sequence is CSAQLTGTQGLGQYF. CDR3 sequence (DNA): TGCAGTGCTCAACTGACCGGGACACAGGGGTTAGGGCAGTACTTC.